This T cell receptor beta chain is drawn from a study of CD8 T cells in Susac syndrome. On the study more broadly: Patients with Susac syndrome were therapy-naive, taking corticosteroids, with some also receiving intravenous immunoglobulin, or taking intravenous immunoglobulin alone at the time their blood was drawn.

Germline V gives CDR1 LNHDA, CDR2 SQIVND (reference sequence). With 2 bases removed from V and 8 bases from J, the gap between germline ends came to 12 bases. The length of the CDR3 is 13 residues. Findings of the study overall: A handful of Susac-specific public clones appeared in CD8+ TEMRA repertoires, and under 20 in total CD8+ repertoires.

RNA was extracted with the RNeasy kit, and a quantity of about 0.45 to 1 ug was reverse transcribed using random hexamers. MiXCR, run by TCRdb on the immunoSEQ multiplex PCR reads, gives a single entry per CDR3 protein. The repertoire holds 120,000 or so distinct CDR3 sequences, with around 94% as singletons. Comments on this clonotype: Its antigen is undetermined.

Blood CD8+ and CD4+ T cells underwent high-throughput TCR beta sequencing. Negative isolation yielded CD8+ and CD4+ T cells; FACS enriched TEMRA cells. This sequence joins TRBV19 and TRBJ1-2; D is unresolved. The sequence was collected from a human donor with Susac syndrome. The sequencing input was CD8+ T cells from PBMCs. Here the CDR3 reads CASSISQQFGYTF. The DNA for the CDR3 is TGTGCCAGTAGTATATCGCAGCAGTTCGGCTACACCTTC. The entire variable domain, with the rest obtained from reference TRBV19 and TRBJ1-2, is as follows: DGGITQSPKYLFRKEGQNVTLSCEQNLNHDAMYWYRQDPGQGLRLIYYSQIVNDFQKGDIAEGYSVSREKKESFPLTVTSAQKNPTAFYLCASSISQQFGYTFGSGTRLTVV.